This note documents a single T cell receptor (beta chain) sequence. Its antigen is not known. These data belong to a study of cytomegalovirus exposure and HLA in healthy donors. Germline lookup yields CDR1 MNHEY and CDR2 SMNVEV (reference sequence). The CDR3 is 16 residues long. Trimming shortened V by 6 bases and J by 0 bases, and 14 bases separated the two germline ends. General observations from the study: Earlier analysis yielded a pattern in which most TCR beta V segments were productive about 90% or about 30% of the time. Most TCR sequences proved rare, with some public TCRs found in many donors. Among the most significant clusters, several appeared linked to common viral pathogens in a later analysis. HLA alleles showed associations with around 15,000 TCR beta sequences in a later analysis, at a 0.05 false discovery rate.

In the PCR, 60 Vbeta and 13 Jbeta primers were used. Sequencing used immunoSEQ multiplex PCR; TCRdb keeps in-frame clones, though not all of them. The sample yields under 200,000 clones, less than 75% seen once. This receptor was identified in a girl aged 5 to 17 in good health and CMV-seronegative. This chain connects TRBV27 to TRBJ2-2, with D possibly TRBD2 on 6 matching bases. Sequenced sample: PBMCs. CDR3: CASSRAGSSNTGELFF. CDR3 nucleotide sequence: TGTGCCAGCAGCCGAGCGGGTTCCTCGAACACCGGGGAGCTGTTTTTT.